The text below deals with one T cell receptor beta chain. No antigen is known for it. This entry comes from a study of cytomegalovirus exposure and HLA in healthy donors. Findings and caveats of the study: Common viral pathogens seemed, in a later analysis, to connect with several of the most significant clusters. Roughly uniform depth of sequencing across donors was assumed in presence/absence analyses.

The primer mix had 60 Vbeta and 13 Jbeta primers. Assay used: immunoSEQ multiplex PCR; TCRdb lists only in-frame clones, some missing. The sample shows some 140,000 clones, around 85% of them seen only once. Each donor was healthy, and each was a bone marrow donor. The material sequenced was PBMCs. The clonotype comes from a woman between 45 and 60 years old in good health and CMV-seropositive.

The CDR3 bases are TGTGCCAGCACCGGGGACAGGACTCATCAGCCCCAGCATTTT. The encoded protein is CASTGDRTHQPQHF. This chain connects TRBV6-1 to TRBJ1-5, with 8 bases aligning to TRBD1. The CDR3 spans 14 residues. Germline V gives CDR1 MNHNS, CDR2 SASEGT. Trimming took 7 bases from V and 5 from J; bases not matched to a gene: 7.